The T cell receptor (beta chain) described here comes from a study of T cells after yellow fever vaccination. Overall study results and limits: Abundant contaminating clonotypes from the bulk population could appear in FACS-sorted repertoires.

This clonotype was recorded many times. The antigen is unknown. The 5'RACE template-switching step produced TCR cDNA and added a universal primer site and UMIs. MiXCR, applied by TCRdb to the 5' RACE reads, yields one record per CDR3 protein. The sample lists about 50,000 distinct CDR3 sequences; more than 5.5% were seen once. This sample comprised CD8+ T cells sorted from PBMCs, obtained on the day of the first yellow fever vaccination. The sequence derives from a young man who received the YFV17D yellow fever vaccine.

CDR3 amino acids: CATSRDGGSTDTQYF. The CDR3 region has the DNA TGTGCCACCAGCAGAGACGGAGGGTCCACAGATACGCAGTATTTT. The V call is TRBV15, the J call TRBJ2-3; TRBD2 might be the D (6 bases). Germline V gene sequence: CDR1 LNHNV, CDR2 YYDKDF (reference sequence). The ends were cut back, 0 bases at V and 2 bases at J, with 9 bases in the middle. This CDR3 is 15 amino acids long.